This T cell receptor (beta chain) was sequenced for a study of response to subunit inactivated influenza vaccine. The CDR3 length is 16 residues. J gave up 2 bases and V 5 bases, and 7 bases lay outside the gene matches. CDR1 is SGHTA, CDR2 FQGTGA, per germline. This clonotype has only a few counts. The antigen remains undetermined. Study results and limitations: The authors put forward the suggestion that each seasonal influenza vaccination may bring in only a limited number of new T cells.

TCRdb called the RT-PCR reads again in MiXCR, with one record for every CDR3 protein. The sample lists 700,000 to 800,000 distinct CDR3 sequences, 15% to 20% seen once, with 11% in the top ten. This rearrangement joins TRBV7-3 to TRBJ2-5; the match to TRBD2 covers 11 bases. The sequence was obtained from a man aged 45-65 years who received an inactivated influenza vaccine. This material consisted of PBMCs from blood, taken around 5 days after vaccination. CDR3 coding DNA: TGTGCCAGCAGCCTCGGACTAGCGGGCGCACAAGAGACCCAGTACTTC. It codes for CASSLGLAGAQETQYF.